Listed below are T cell receptor beta chains from one sample, sequenced in a study of blood T cells in healthy people across ages. Each CDR3 protein is one row after TCRdb ran MiXCR on the 5' RACE reads. The sample lists some 1,000,000 distinct CDR3 sequences, approximately 25% seen once, with 0.75% in the top ten. These data are also associated with another study on T cells of mothers and their children.

Specimen: blood. These TCRs come from a girl aged 2 to 9 in good health. Each CDR3 is given with its conserved first and last residue. Each record gives: V gene, D gene, clone size, J gene, CDR3 DNA, CDR3 protein. D genes are given only for firm matches. Size values are once, few and many counts, or a class for expanded clones, and some rows have none.

V: TRBV20-1
D: TRBD2
size: few
J: TRBJ2-3
DNA: TGCAGTGCTAGATTAATAGCGGGAGGGTTGCCAGATACGCAGTATTTT
CDR3: CSARLIAGGLPDTQYF

V: TRBV14
D: .
size: .
J: TRBJ1-6
DNA: TGTGCCAGCAGCCGAGACAGGAAACCCCTCCACTTT
CDR3: CASSRDRKPLHF

V: TRBV6-1
D: TRBD2
size: .
J: TRBJ2-5
DNA: TGTGCCAGCAGCCCGTTGTCTAGCGGGGGGTTTCAAGAGACCCAGTACTTC
CDR3: CASSPLSSGGFQETQYF

V: TRBV5-6
D: TRBD1
size: .
J: TRBJ2-1
DNA: TGTGCCAGCAGCACGACAGGGGGCGGTGAGCAGTTCTTC
CDR3: CASSTTGGGEQFF

V: TRBV28
D: TRBD2
size: few
J: TRBJ2-7
DNA: TGTGCCAGCAGTTCCCGTGGAGCGGGGAGGAGGGAGCAGTACTTC
CDR3: CASSSRGAGRREQYF

V: TRBV29-1
D: .
size: .
J: TRBJ2-7
DNA: TGCAGCGTTGAAGTGCCCGACCTAGCCTACGAGCAGTACTTC
CDR3: CSVEVPDLAYEQYF

V: TRBV10-3
D: .
size: .
J: TRBJ2-7
DNA: TGTGCCATCAGTGTTTCCGGGATGAGGGGAACCTACGAGCAGTACTTC
CDR3: CAISVSGMRGTYEQYF

V: TRBV4-1
D: .
size: .
J: TRBJ2-5
DNA: TGCGCCAGCAGCCAAGATCTTGTGGGAGCGGGTGAGACCCAGTACTTC
CDR3: CASSQDLVGAGETQYF

V: TRBV13
D: .
size: few
J: TRBJ2-3
DNA: TGTGCCAGCAGCTTAGTGTACGAAGATACGCAGTATTTT
CDR3: CASSLVYEDTQYF

V: TRBV7-3
D: TRBD1
size: .
J: TRBJ2-1
DNA: TGTGCCAGCAGCTCGACAGGGGCTCACAATGAGCAGTTCTTC
CDR3: CASSSTGAHNEQFF

V: TRBV15
D: .
size: few
J: TRBJ1-5
DNA: TGTGCCACCAGCAGAGACACCTCGGGAGGGGGAAACAATCAGCCCCAGCATTTT
CDR3: CATSRDTSGGGNNQPQHF

V: TRBV5-1
D: .
size: .
J: TRBJ2-7
DNA: TGCGCCAGCAGCACCCGGGACGAGCAGTACTTC
CDR3: CASSTRDEQYF

V: TRBV4-3
D: .
size: .
J: TRBJ1-2
DNA: TGCGCCAGCAGCCAAGATCGATGGGAAAACTATGGCTACACCTTC
CDR3: CASSQDRWENYGYTF

V: TRBV29-1
D: .
size: few
J: TRBJ1-2
DNA: TGCAGCGTTGACCTGGTGACGGAAGGCTACACCTTC
CDR3: CSVDLVTEGYTF

V: TRBV6-2/TRBV6-3
D: .
size: few
J: TRBJ1-1
DNA: TGTGCCAGCAGTTACTCGCCGGGTTGGACTGAAGCTTTCTTT
CDR3: CASSYSPGWTEAFF

V: TRBV19
D: .
size: few
J: TRBJ2-5
DNA: TGTGCCAGTAGTCCCTCAGTGGGGGCTTTAGGGGAGACCCAGTACTTC
CDR3: CASSPSVGALGETQYF

V: TRBV7-9
D: TRBD1
size: .
J: TRBJ2-3
DNA: TGTGCCAGCAGCTTAGACCGCGGAAAACAGGGGATTTTGGCAGATACGCAGTATTTT
CDR3: CASSLDRGKQGILADTQYF

V: TRBV6-1
D: .
size: few
J: TRBJ1-5
DNA: TGTGCCAGCATAGGGAGGGACCGACGAGGGACCCAGCATTTT
CDR3: CASIGRDRRGTQHF

V: TRBV4-3
D: .
size: few
J: TRBJ1-2
DNA: TGCGCCAGCAGCCAGACAGGAGAATTTCGACTATATGGCTACACCTTC
CDR3: CASSQTGEFRLYGYTF

V: TRBV20-1
D: TRBD2
size: few
J: TRBJ2-1
DNA: TGCAGTGCCAGACTAGCGGGGACGAGGAATGAGCAGTTCTTC
CDR3: CSARLAGTRNEQFF

V: TRBV11-2
D: .
size: few
J: TRBJ2-1
DNA: TGTGCCAGCAGCTTAGATGGTGTAACAAGCTCCTACAATGAGCAGTTCTTC
CDR3: CASSLDGVTSSYNEQFF

V: TRBV6-4
D: .
size: .
J: TRBJ2-1
DNA: TGTGCCAGCAAAGGGGACTTTAACAATGAGCAGTTCTTC
CDR3: CASKGDFNNEQFF

V: TRBV6-6
D: .
size: many
J: TRBJ2-3
DNA: TGTGCCAGCACTCGATTCGATACGCAGTATTTT
CDR3: CASTRFDTQYF

V: TRBV4-1
D: .
size: .
J: TRBJ1-1
DNA: TGCGCCAGCAGCCACCCCGGTGAGGGGAACACTGAAGCTTTCTTT
CDR3: CASSHPGEGNTEAFF

V: TRBV20-1
D: .
size: .
J: TRBJ1-2
DNA: TGCAGTGCTAGATCCTCCGTTGACCTCCTCCATGGTGACTATGGCTACACCTTC
CDR3: CSARSSVDLLHGDYGYTF

V: TRBV12-3/TRBV12-4
D: .
size: .
J: TRBJ2-1
DNA: TGTGCCAGCAGTTCCTTCTATGAGCAGTTCTTC
CDR3: CASSSFYEQFF

V: TRBV12-3/TRBV12-4
D: .
size: .
J: TRBJ1-1
DNA: TGTGCCAGCAGTTCCGTCGGACAGAAAGAAGCTTTCTTT
CDR3: CASSSVGQKEAFF

V: TRBV11-2
D: .
size: .
J: TRBJ1-6
DNA: TGTGCCAGCAGCTTAGTCCGACGGGGCCCTAGGCCGGGACCCCTCCACTTT
CDR3: CASSLVRRGPRPGPLHF

V: TRBV5-1
D: TRBD2
size: few
J: TRBJ2-3
DNA: TGCGCCAGCAGCTTGGGCGGGAGGGCCCCCACAGATACGCAGTATTTT
CDR3: CASSLGGRAPTDTQYF

V: TRBV24-1
D: .
size: few
J: TRBJ2-7
DNA: TGTGCCACCGCCTCAGGGGCAGGGGCCCCGTTAAACGAGCAGTACTTC
CDR3: CATASGAGAPLNEQYF

V: TRBV20-1
D: .
size: .
J: TRBJ2-3
DNA: TGCAGTGCTAGAGTCAGCTCCAGCGGCTCTAGCACAGATACGCAGTATTTT
CDR3: CSARVSSSGSSTDTQYF

V: TRBV7-9
D: .
size: few
J: TRBJ1-1
DNA: TGTGCCAGCAGCTTAGAGAGGGGCCCGAACACTGAAGCTTTCTTT
CDR3: CASSLERGPNTEAFF